This entry lists 17 T cell receptor beta chains sequenced from one sample in a study of blood T cell repertoires in COVID-19. TCRdb keeps only in-frame clones here, not all; method: immunoSEQ multiplex PCR. The sample lists fewer than 100,000 clones; 86% were seen once. The source material was peripheral blood. These TCRs come from a man aged 45-65 years with acute or convalescent COVID-19.

The rearrangement joins TRBV15 to TRBJ2-3; maybe TRBD2 (6 bases). V was shortened by 1 base and J by 1 base, with 6 bases between the two germline ends. Germline lookup yields CDR1 LNHNV and CDR2 YYDKDF (reference sequence). The CDR3 has 14 amino acids. In DNA, the CDR3 is TGTGCCACCAGCAGAGGGGAGGGCACAGATACGCAGTATTTT. Residues: CATSRGEGTDTQYF.

This clone was detected a few times. V and J are TRBV20-1 and TRBJ2-1, with D possibly being TRBD2 (6 bases). The V gene lost 3 bases and the J gene lost 14 bases, with 14 bases spanning the gap. The germline gives CDR1 DFQATT, CDR2 SNEGSKA (reference sequence). The CDR3 consists of 11 residues. CDR3 loop: CSARTSQIKFF. The CDR3 region has the DNA TGCAGTGCTAGGACTAGTCAAATTAAGTTCTTC.

V gene TRBV5-1 combines with J gene TRBJ1-2; 7 bases agree with TRBD1. CDR1 is SGHRS and CDR2 is YFSETQ in the germline V gene. J lost 4 bases, V lost 2 bases, and 11 bases had no gene match. The CDR3 runs to 16 residues. The CDR3 DNA follows: TGCGCCAGCAGCTTAGCCCCGGGACAGCCCTTCTATGGCTACACCTTC. Translated, it gives CASSLAPGQPFYGYTF.

CDR3 in amino acids: CASRPGQGKAFF. DNA for the CDR3: TGTGCCAGCAGACCGGGACAGGGGAAAGCTTTCTTT. The chain carries TRBV6-4 and TRBJ1-1; 10 bases agree with TRBD1. CDR1 is MRHNA, CDR2 SNTAGT, per germline. After removal of 6 bases from V and 9 bases from J, the junction contained 4 bases not matched to a gene. CDR3 length equals 12 residues.

This chain connects TRBV18 to TRBJ1-1, with D tentatively TRBD1 (5 bases). The CDR3 totals 13 residues. Looked up from germline, CDR1 is KGHSH and CDR2 is LQKENI. The V gene lost 2 bases and the J gene lost 6 bases, with 10 bases spanning the gap. CDR3 sequence: CASSPAQGAEAFF. The CDR3 nucleotides read TGTGCCAGCTCACCAGCGCAGGGCGCTGAAGCTTTCTTT.

This rearrangement joins TRBV5-1 to TRBJ2-3; TRBD2 aligns across 10 bases. The V gene end was trimmed by 0 bases and the J gene end by 4 bases; junction bases not matched to a gene: 2. Looked up from germline, CDR1 is SGHRS and CDR2 is YFSETQ. CDR3 length: 15 amino acids. CDR3 region: CASSLGAGGPDTQYF. The CDR3 coding sequence is TGCGCCAGCAGCTTGGGAGCGGGAGGGCCAGATACGCAGTATTTT.

The CDR3 region is CASSLADSFRANTEAFF. The CDR3 DNA reads as TGTGCCAGCAGCTTAGCGGACAGTTTCAGGGCGAACACTGAAGCTTTCTTT. The rearrangement joins TRBV7-6 to TRBJ1-1; TRBD1 is a possible D gene (6 bases). Trimming shortened V by 0 bases and J by 1 base, and 15 bases separated the two germline ends. This CDR3 is 17 amino acids long. The germline V gene has CDR1 SGHVS and CDR2 FNYEAQ.

The chain uses TRBV5-5 and TRBJ1-4; 8 positions agree with TRBD1. Germline CDR1 and CDR2: SGHKS and YYEKEE (reference sequence). The J segment lost 0 bases and the V segment lost 4 bases, leaving 5 bases of the junction unmatched. CDR3 length: 16 amino acids. CDR3 in DNA: TGTGCCAGCAGCCCCCCGACAGGGGCAACTAATGAAAAACTGTTTTTT. Its translation is CASSPPTGATNEKLFF. Variable domain in full (rest from reference TRBV5-5 and TRBJ1-4): DAGVTQSPTHLIKTRGQQVTLRCSPISGHKSVSWYQQVLGQGPQFIFQYYEKEERGRGNFPDRFSARQFPNYSSELNVNALLLGDSALYLCASSPPTGATNEKLFFGSGTQLSVL.

The rearrangement links TRBV19 to TRBJ2-7; 7 nucleotides line up with TRBD2. Germline CDR1 LNHDA, CDR2 SQIVND (reference sequence). V trimming: 6 bases; J trimming: 2 bases; junction bases outside the gene matches: 4. There are 13 residues in the CDR3. CDR3 region: CASREGGTYEQYF. The CDR3 DNA sequence: TGTGCCAGTAGGGAGGGAGGGACCTACGAGCAGTACTTC.

V is TRBV19 and J is TRBJ1-5; TRBD1 is a possible D gene (6 bases). V lost 6 bases to trimming and J lost 0 bases, with 15 bases between them. Germline V gives CDR1 LNHDA, CDR2 SQIVND (reference sequence). CDR3 size: 16 residues. This chain's CDR3 is CASSAGTLNSNQPQHF. CDR3 nucleotide sequence: TGTGCCAGTAGCGCCGGGACATTAAATAGCAATCAGCCCCAGCATTTT.

The chain is built from TRBV13 and TRBJ2-5; 7 bases fit TRBD2. Germline V gene data show CDR1 as PRHDT and CDR2 as FYEKMQ (reference sequence). Germline trimming cut 1 base from V and 3 bases from J; bases unmatched to any gene: 11. The CDR3 runs 17 residues. The CDR3 nucleotides read TGTGCCAGCAGCTTAGCTAGCGGAAGAAGCCATGAAGAGACCCAGTACTTC. Amino acids: CASSLASGRSHEETQYF.

This CDR3 reads CAISPTGDTEAFF. The CDR3 DNA sequence: TGTGCCATCAGCCCAACAGGGGACACTGAAGCTTTCTTT. The V and J genes are TRBV10-3 and TRBJ1-1; 7 bases are a match to TRBD1. Trimming cost V 6 bases and J 3 bases; bases outside gene matches: 4. Germline values: CDR1 ENHRY, CDR2 SYGVKD. The CDR3 consists of 13 residues.

V and J are TRBV13 and TRBJ1-1; D may be TRBD1 (5 bases). Germline V gene lookup returns CDR1 PRHDT and CDR2 FYEKMQ (reference sequence). This CDR3 has 13 amino acids. Trimming left V 4 bases short and J 4 bases short, with 10 bases between. In nucleotides, the CDR3 is TGTGCCAGCAGCTCTCGGGGGACCACTGAAGCTTTCTTT. This gives the protein CASSSRGTTEAFF.

This clone was detected once. V and J are TRBV6-2 or TRBV6-3 and TRBJ1-2; the D is unclear. Trimming removed 4 bases at V and 8 bases at J, with 8 bases between. The germline V gene encodes CDR1 MNHEY and CDR2 SVGEGT. This CDR3 has 11 amino acids. This CDR3 reads CASSWSLGYTF. Here the CDR3 DNA reads TGTGCCAGCAGTTGGAGTTTGGGCTACACCTTC.

V gene TRBV6-6 combines with J gene TRBJ2-1; 9 positions agree with TRBD2. The length of the CDR3 is 17 residues. Germline V gives CDR1 MNHNY, CDR2 SVGAGI (reference sequence). Trimming at V came to 5 bases and at J to 2 bases, leaving 10 bases not matched to a gene. CDR3: CASSRPHSGSPYNEQFF. The DNA for the CDR3 is TGTGCCAGCAGTCGTCCACATAGCGGGAGCCCCTACAATGAGCAGTTCTTC.

The chain uses TRBV4-1 and TRBJ1-5; D gene unclear. Germline values: CDR1 MGHRA, CDR2 YSYEKL. This CDR3 is built from 13 residues. Trimming cost V 4 bases and J 0 bases, with 4 bases left between them. CDR3 sequence reads: CASSLNSNQPQHF. The CDR3, as DNA: TGCGCCAGCAGCCTCAATAGCAATCAGCCCCAGCATTTT.

This clone was seen only a few times. The chain links TRBV5-1 to TRBJ2-7; maybe TRBD1 (7 bases). This CDR3 region has 13 residues. The germline gives CDR1 SGHRS, CDR2 YFSETQ. V was trimmed by 2 bases and J by 5 bases, leaving 11 bases between them. The CDR3 sequence is CASSFGRGDEQYF. For the CDR3, the DNA is TGCGCCAGCAGCTTTGGCAGGGGGGACGAGCAGTACTTC.